Listed below are T cell receptor beta chains from one sample, sequenced in a study of T cell clones after liver transplantation. Clones were read by immunoSEQ multiplex PCR, and TCRdb kept only the in-frame ones, dropping some. The sample lists around 97,000 clones, roughly 80% occurring once. The material sequenced was CD4+ T cells from blood, taken roughly 50 months after liver transplant. The receptors were sampled from a human patient who received a liver transplant. Some T cells may be supplied by the graft donor. Each CDR3 is given with its conserved first and last residue. The order of the fields is CDR3 protein, J gene, V gene.

CASSEAVGREETQYF | TRBJ2-5 | TRBV6-1
CASSSYEKLFF | TRBJ1-4 | TRBV27
CASSFLGTYEQYF | TRBJ2-7 | TRBV11-1
CASAPGGEYQPQHF | TRBJ1-5 | TRBV6-1
CTSSPKRLAGADTQYF | TRBJ2-3 | TRBV1
CASSWYQPQHF | TRBJ1-5 | TRBV11-2
CASSPQDPLYEQYF | TRBJ2-7 | TRBV18
CASSLGGSLTTDTQYF | TRBJ2-3 | TRBV7-3
CANGGIYGYTF | TRBJ1-2 | TRBV11-3
CASSLTGAGNTIYF | TRBJ1-3 | TRBV27
CASSELGPGNTIYF | TRBJ1-3 | TRBV2
CASSPAGLYNEQFF | TRBJ2-1 | TRBV7-3